A single sample is the source of the 21 T cell receptor beta chains below, sequenced in a study of T cell clonotyping in hematopoietic cell transplantation. TCRdb keeps only in-frame clones here, not all; method: immunoSEQ multiplex PCR. The sample consists of about 27,000 clones, around 95% of them appearing once. The specimen sequenced was peripheral blood mononuclear cells. The source is a man aged 45-60 years in good health. Some clones in this sample may be carry-over from other donors' samples.

This clone was detected a few times. The CDR3 sequence is CASSLGQGHTDTQYF. CDR3 sequence (DNA): TGTGCCAGCAGCTTAGGACAGGGACACACAGATACGCAGTATTTT. The V gene is TRBV11-2, the J gene TRBJ2-3, with TRBD1 matching 7 bases. Losses at the gene ends were 1 base for V and 2 bases for J; bases not matched to a gene: 3. The CDR3 is 15 amino acids. Germline V gene data show CDR1 as SGHAT and CDR2 as FQNNGV.

DNA for the CDR3: TGCGCCAGCAGCTTGGTCGGACAGACGGTCCCAGCTTTCTTT. The encoded protein is CASSLVGQTVPAFF. The rearrangement uses TRBV5-1 and TRBJ1-1, with D perhaps matching TRBD1 (6 bases). V lost 0 bases, J lost 10 bases, and 16 bases lay in between. Germline V lookup: CDR1 SGHRS, CDR2 YFSETQ. There are 14 residues in the CDR3. The complete variable domain, with remaining parts taken from reference TRBV5-1 and TRBJ1-1, reads KAGVTQTPRYLIKTRGQQVTLSCSPISGHRSVSWYQQTPGQGLQFLFEYFSETQRNKGNFPGRFSGRQFSNSRSEMNVSTLELGDSALYLCASSLVGQTVPAFFGQGTRLTVV.

This rearrangement joins TRBV9 to TRBJ1-2; no definite D call. Germline CDR1 reads SGDLS; CDR2 reads YYNGEE. This CDR3 contains 14 residues. V was shortened by 0 bases and J by 2 bases, with 8 bases between the two germline ends. In nucleotides, the CDR3 is TGTGCCAGCAGCGTAGAAGAATTCAACTATGGCTACACCTTC. The encoded protein is CASSVEEFNYGYTF. Full variable domain (missing parts from reference TRBV9 and TRBJ1-2): DSGVTQTPKHLITATGQRVTLRCSPRSGDLSVYWYQQSLDQGLQFLIQYYNGEERAKGNILERFSAQQFPDLHSELNLSSLELGDSALYFCASSVEEFNYGYTFGSGTRLTVV.

The chain recombines TRBV7-6 with TRBJ1-2; D might be TRBD1 (6 bases). The V gene lost 5 bases and the J gene lost 3 bases, with 19 bases spanning the gap. CDR1 and CDR2 from the germline V gene are SGHVS and FNYEAQ. This CDR3 is built from 16 residues. Written as DNA, the CDR3 is TGTGCCAGCAGCATCCAAAAGGGAACAGGGTACTATGGCTACACCTTC. Protein product: CASSIQKGTGYYGYTF.

The J gene is TRBJ1-6, the V gene TRBV2; the match to TRBD1 covers 11 bases. V trimming: 5 bases; J trimming: 10 bases; junction bases outside the gene matches: 7. This CDR3 spans 15 amino acids. Germline loops: CDR1 SNHLY, CDR2 FYNNEI. The CDR3: CASSRKGQGDSPLHF. The DNA of the CDR3 is TGTGCCAGCAGTCGTAAGGGACAGGGGGACTCACCCCTCCACTTT.

The chain is built from TRBV6-5 and TRBJ2-7; possibly TRBD2 for D (7 bases). With 6 bases removed from V and 5 bases from J, the gap between germline ends came to 14 bases. From germline, CDR1 is MNHEY and CDR2 SVGAGI. The CDR3 length is 13 residues. The CDR3 nucleotides read TGTGCCAGCAGGAGGGGGAGGGCGGACGAGCAGTACTTC. Its protein product is CASRRGRADEQYF.

The chain recombines TRBV20-1 with TRBJ1-2; 8 nucleotides align to TRBD1. The CDR3 runs to 11 residues. The trim removed 6 bases at V and 7 bases at J, leaving 4 bases unmatched. Germline CDR1 DFQATT, CDR2 SNEGSKA (reference sequence). CDR3 protein: CSATGAGGYTF. The CDR3 region has the DNA TGCAGTGCGACAGGGGCAGGTGGCTACACCTTC.

The rearrangement links TRBV29-1 to TRBJ2-7; 8 bases map to TRBD1. V was pared by 1 base and J by 7 bases, with 6 bases of the junction left unmatched. The CDR3 has 13 residues. Germline CDR1 and CDR2: SQVTM and ANQGSEA. The CDR3 region has the DNA TGCAGCGTTGAAGGGACAGGGACTGGAGAGCAGTACTTC. Amino acids: CSVEGTGTGEQYF.

The V call is TRBV5-1, the J call TRBJ2-7; 7 nucleotides match TRBD1. V trimming: 4 bases; J trimming: 9 bases; junction bases outside the gene matches: 19. CDR3 length: 16 residues. The germline gives CDR1 SGHRS, CDR2 YFSETQ. The CDR3 DNA sequence: TGCGCCAGCAGCCCCACGGGCCGGGACAGTGGAGAAGGGCAGTACTTC. This encodes CASSPTGRDSGEGQYF.

The CDR3 DNA reads as TGTGCCAGCAGCTTGCCCGAGACCCAGTACTTC. Residues: CASSLPETQYF. The genes are TRBV7-3 and TRBJ2-5, with D uncertain. V was pared by 3 bases and J by 5 bases, with 4 bases between. This CDR3 has 11 residues. Germline CDR1 reads SGHTA; CDR2 reads FQGTGA.

The chain recombines TRBV5-1 with TRBJ2-1; D not certain. Germline values: CDR1 SGHRS, CDR2 YFSETQ. This CDR3 has 16 residues. The V gene lost 1 base and the J gene lost 0 bases, with 11 bases spanning the gap. The CDR3 sequence is CASSLRGLSSYNEQFF. The DNA of the CDR3 is TGCGCCAGCAGCTTGCGAGGTCTGAGCTCCTACAATGAGCAGTTCTTC.

The chain carries TRBV7-2 and TRBJ1-5; D uncertain. V was shortened by 1 base and J by 0 bases, with 4 bases between the two germline ends. Germline assignment: CDR1 SGHTA and CDR2 FQGNSA. This CDR3 contains 14 residues. In DNA, the CDR3 is TGTGCCAGCAGCTTAGACATTAGCAATCAGCCCCAGCATTTT. Translation: CASSLDISNQPQHF.

The chain recombines TRBV4-1 with TRBJ1-2; D ambiguous. V was pared by 0 bases and J by 10 bases, with 12 bases between. The CDR3 consists of 13 residues. Germline CDR1 is MGHRA and CDR2 is YSYEKL. In DNA, the CDR3 is TGCGCCAGCAGCCAAGATACCGGCCGAACCTACACCTTC. This sequence encodes CASSQDTGRTYTF.

The CDR3 DNA sequence: TGCGCCAGCAGTGGGGGATCCAGCAATCAGCCCCAGCATTTT. Amino acids: CASSGGSSNQPQHF. The chain joins TRBV10-1 to TRBJ1-5; D unresolved. V dropped 4 bases and J dropped 1 base, with 8 bases sitting between them. Germline V gene data show CDR1 as WNHNN and CDR2 as SYGVQD (reference sequence). This CDR3 comprises 14 residues.

This chain's CDR3 is CASSETYDGLYGYTF. The CDR3 DNA follows: TGTGCCAGCAGTGAGACCTACGACGGCCTCTATGGCTACACCTTC. The gene calls are TRBV6-1 and TRBJ1-2, with unresolved D. CDR3 length equals 15 residues. V lost 3 bases, J lost 4 bases, and 15 bases lay in between. Germline V gene data show CDR1 as MNHNS and CDR2 as SASEGT.

CDR3 residues: CASSPLLVDTQYF. The DNA of the CDR3 is TGTGCCAGCTCACCACTCCTCGTAGATACGCAGTATTTT. The V call is TRBV18, the J call TRBJ2-3; no clear D gene. Germline-derived CDR1 and CDR2 are KGHSH and LQKENI. The CDR3 loop spans 13 amino acids. V lost 1 base to trimming and J lost 5 bases, with 7 bases between them.

This clone was observed once. This chain connects TRBV28 to TRBJ1-2; D ambiguous. Germline-derived CDR1 and CDR2 are MDHEN and SYDVKM. This CDR3 comprises 13 residues. Trimming shortened V by 8 bases and J by 4 bases, and 14 bases separated the two germline ends. CDR3 sequence (DNA): TGTGCCAGCCACGACGTCGCTACCTATGGCTACACCTTC. Its protein product is CASHDVATYGYTF.

V gene TRBV9 combines with J gene TRBJ2-7; tentatively, D is TRBD1 or TRBD2 (7 bases each). Germline lookup yields CDR1 SGDLS and CDR2 YYNGEE. The V end lost 3 bases, the J end lost 3 bases, and 16 bases lay between the germline ends. This CDR3 region has 15 residues. CDR3 in DNA: TGTGCCAGCAGCGCAGAACAGGGGAGGGGCTACGAGCAGTACTTC. Protein: CASSAEQGRGYEQYF. Complete variable domain (other parts from reference TRBV9 and TRBJ2-7): DSGVTQTPKHLITATGQRVTLRCSPRSGDLSVYWYQQSLDQGLQFLIQYYNGEERAKGNILERFSAQQFPDLHSELNLSSLELGDSALYFCASSAEQGRGYEQYFGPGTRLTVT.

This clone appeared once. This chain uses TRBV30 with TRBJ2-5, with 12 bases fitting TRBD2. The V gene's germline CDR1 is GTSNPN and CDR2 SVGIG (reference sequence). CDR3 length: 16 residues. V gave up 4 bases and J gave up 2 bases; unmatched junction bases: 8. DNA of the CDR3: TGTGCCTGGAAAAGACTAGCGGGGGCCCCACAAGAGACCCAGTACTTC. Translated: CAWKRLAGAPQETQYF.

The chain combines TRBV4-2 with TRBJ1-2; perhaps TRBD1 as D (5 bases). This CDR3 comprises 14 residues. In germline, CDR1 is LGHNA, CDR2 YNFKEQ. V was shortened by 4 bases and J by 6 bases, with 15 bases between the two germline ends. CDR3 sequence (DNA): TGTGCCAGCAGCCCGAGGGCCGCGGGGGATGGCTACACCTTC. It specifies CASSPRAAGDGYTF.

Comment on this clone: The same CDR3 can be traced to other DNA sequences in this sample. This chain uses TRBV19 with TRBJ2-6, with D maybe TRBD1 (5 bases). Trimming took 5 bases from V and 0 from J, leaving 14 bases between them. In germline, CDR1 is LNHDA, CDR2 SQIVND (reference sequence). The CDR3 totals 17 residues. The CDR3 sequence: CASSSQGSSSGANVLTF. The CDR3 nucleotides read TGTGCCAGTAGTTCCCAGGGTTCTTCCTCTGGGGCCAACGTCCTGACTTTC.